This T cell receptor beta chain derives from a study of blood T cell repertoires in COVID-19. Study context: T cells, B-cell-depleted T cells, or PBMCs supplied cDNA or gDNA.

Authors' methods: Researchers report that nucleated cell counts were estimated from reference gene primer amplification. Here immunoSEQ multiplex PCR was the method, and the copy in TCRdb shows in-frame clones only, minus some. The D gene and trimming were derived from the DNA, and the V and J assignments and clone size from that table. The sample contains 200,000 to 250,000 clones, roughly 81% of which appear only once. CDR1 and CDR2 from the germline V gene are MNHEY and SVGAGI. The V gene end was trimmed by 3 bases and the J gene end by 1 base; junction bases not matched to a gene: 2. This CDR3 region has 14 residues.

The chain employs TRBV6-5 and TRBJ2-7, with 8 bases lining up with TRBD1. The TCR originated in a man aged 45-65 years with acute or convalescent COVID-19. Sequencing input: peripheral blood. The CDR3 is CASSYQGASYEQYF. The CDR3 nucleotides read TGTGCCAGCAGTTATCAGGGGGCGTCCTACGAGCAGTACTTC.